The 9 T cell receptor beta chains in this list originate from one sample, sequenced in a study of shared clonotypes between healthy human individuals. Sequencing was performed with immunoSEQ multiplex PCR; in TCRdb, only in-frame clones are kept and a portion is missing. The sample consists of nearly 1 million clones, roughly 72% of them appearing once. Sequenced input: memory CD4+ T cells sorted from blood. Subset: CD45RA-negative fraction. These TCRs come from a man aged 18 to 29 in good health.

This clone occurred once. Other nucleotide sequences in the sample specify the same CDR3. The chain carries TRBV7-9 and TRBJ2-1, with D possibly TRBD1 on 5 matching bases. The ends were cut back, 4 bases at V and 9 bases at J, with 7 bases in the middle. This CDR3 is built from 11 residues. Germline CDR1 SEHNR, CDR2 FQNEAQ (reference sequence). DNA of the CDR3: TGTGCCAGCAGCTCAGGGATTGAGCAGTTCTTC. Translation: CASSSGIEQFF.

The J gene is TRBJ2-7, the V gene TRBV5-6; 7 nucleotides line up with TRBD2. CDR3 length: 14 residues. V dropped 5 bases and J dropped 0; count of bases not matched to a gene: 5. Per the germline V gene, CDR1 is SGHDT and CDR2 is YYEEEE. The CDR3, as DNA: TGTGCCAGCAGGAGGAGCGGGAACTCCTACGAGCAGTACTTC. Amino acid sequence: CASRRSGNSYEQYF.

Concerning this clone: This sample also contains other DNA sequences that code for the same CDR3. The chain's CDR3 is CASSPGLAADTQYF. CDR3 in DNA: TGCGCCAGCTCCCCGGGACTAGCGGCAGATACGCAGTATTTT. This chain links TRBV5-1 with TRBJ2-3; 11 bases line up with TRBD2. Germline CDR1 reads SGHRS; CDR2 reads YFSETQ. The V gene end was trimmed by 7 bases and the J gene end by 4 bases; junction bases not matched to a gene: 5. This CDR3 has 14 amino acids.

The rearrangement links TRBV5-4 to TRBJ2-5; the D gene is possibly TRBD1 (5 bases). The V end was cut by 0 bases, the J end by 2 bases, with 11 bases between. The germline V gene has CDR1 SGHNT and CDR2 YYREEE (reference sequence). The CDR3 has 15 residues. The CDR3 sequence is CASSLDGREQETQYF. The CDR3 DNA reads TGTGCCAGCAGCTTGGATGGCAGGGAACAAGAGACCCAGTACTTC.

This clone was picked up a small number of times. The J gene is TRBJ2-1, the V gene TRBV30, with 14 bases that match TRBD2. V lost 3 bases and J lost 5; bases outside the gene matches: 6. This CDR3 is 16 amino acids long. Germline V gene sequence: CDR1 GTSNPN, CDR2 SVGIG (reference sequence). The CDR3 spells CAWRLLGLAGDNEQFF. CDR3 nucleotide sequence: TGTGCCTGGAGACTTTTGGGACTAGCGGGAGACAATGAGCAGTTCTTC.

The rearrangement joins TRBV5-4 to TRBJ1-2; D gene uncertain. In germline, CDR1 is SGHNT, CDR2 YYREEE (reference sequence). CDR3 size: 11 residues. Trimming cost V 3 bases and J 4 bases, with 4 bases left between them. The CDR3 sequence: CASSSSYGYTF. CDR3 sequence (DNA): TGTGCCAGCAGCTCTAGCTATGGCTACACCTTC.

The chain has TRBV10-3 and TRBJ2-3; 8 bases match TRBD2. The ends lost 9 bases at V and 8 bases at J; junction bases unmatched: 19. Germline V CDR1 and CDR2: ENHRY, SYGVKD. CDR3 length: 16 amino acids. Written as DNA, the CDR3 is TGTGCCATTCAATCATCGGGGGGGACCCGTGAAGGTACGCAGTATTTT. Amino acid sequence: CAIQSSGGTREGTQYF.

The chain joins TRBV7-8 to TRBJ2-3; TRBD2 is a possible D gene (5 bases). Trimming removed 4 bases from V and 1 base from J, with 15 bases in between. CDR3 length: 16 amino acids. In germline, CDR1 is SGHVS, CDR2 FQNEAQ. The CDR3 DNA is TGTGCCAGCAGCTCAGCGTTACTAGGAGGCACAGATACGCAGTATTTT. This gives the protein CASSSALLGGTDTQYF.

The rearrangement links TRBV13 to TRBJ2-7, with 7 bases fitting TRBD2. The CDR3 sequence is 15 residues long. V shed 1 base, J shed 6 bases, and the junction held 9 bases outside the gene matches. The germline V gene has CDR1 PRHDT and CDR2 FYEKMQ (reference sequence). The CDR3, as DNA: TGTGCCAGCAGCTTAGACCGGGGGGTAGGGTTCGAGCAGTACTTC. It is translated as CASSLDRGVGFEQYF. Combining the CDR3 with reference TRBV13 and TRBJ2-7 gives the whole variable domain AAGVIQSPRHLIKEKRETATLKCYPIPRHDTVYWYQQGPGQDPQFLISFYEKMQSDKGSIPDRFSAQQFSDYHSELNMSSLELGDSALYFCASSLDRGVGFEQYFGPGTRLTVT.